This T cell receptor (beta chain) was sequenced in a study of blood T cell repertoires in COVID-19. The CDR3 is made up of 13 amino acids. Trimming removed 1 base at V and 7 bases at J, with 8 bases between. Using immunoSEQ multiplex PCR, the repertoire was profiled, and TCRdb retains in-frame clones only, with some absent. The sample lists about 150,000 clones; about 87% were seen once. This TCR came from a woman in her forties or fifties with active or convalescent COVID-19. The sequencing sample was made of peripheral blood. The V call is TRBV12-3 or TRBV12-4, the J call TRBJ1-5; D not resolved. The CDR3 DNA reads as TGTGCCAGCAGTTTAGTACAGCGGCAGCCCCAGCATTTT. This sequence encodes CASSLVQRQPQHF.